Listed here are 7 T cell receptor beta chains from one sample, sequenced in a study of T cell responses to AZD1222 COVID-19 vaccine. Repertoires were generated with immunoSEQ multiplex PCR, while TCRdb's copy carries only in-frame clones and drops some. Of 120,000 to 150,000 clones listed, about 92% were seen once; the top ten hold 1.5% to 2%. The specimen was peripheral blood, collected on day 0 of AZD1222 vaccination. These receptors were obtained from an adult in good health.

As for this clone: Other DNA sequences from this sample encode an identical CDR3 as well. This chain connects TRBV7-9 to TRBJ2-2; D call uncertain. Germline values: CDR1 SEHNR, CDR2 FQNEAQ (reference sequence). The V and J ends lost 3 bases and 2 bases respectively, with 1 base between them. The CDR3 contains 12 residues. CDR3: CASSFNTGELFF. The CDR3 nucleotides read TGTGCCAGCAGCTTCAACACCGGGGAGCTGTTTTTT.

CDR3 in DNA: TGTGCCAGCTCACCCACCCGGGACAGCTATGGCTACACCTTC. Translation gives CASSPTRDSYGYTF. The V gene is TRBV18, the J gene TRBJ1-2, with 7 bases fitting TRBD1. Per the germline V gene, CDR1 is KGHSH and CDR2 is LQKENI. With 3 bases clipped from V and 4 bases from J, the junction kept 5 bases outside the gene matches. The CDR3 is 14 amino acids.

V and J are TRBV2 and TRBJ1-4; 10 bases match TRBD1. J gave up 1 base and V 4 bases, and 6 bases lay outside the gene matches. The CDR3 runs to 17 residues. Germline assignment: CDR1 SNHLY and CDR2 FYNNEI. The CDR3: CASSATGGVRTNEKLFF. In DNA form, the CDR3 reads TGTGCCAGCAGTGCGACAGGGGGCGTGAGAACTAATGAAAAACTGTTTTTT.

The chain combines TRBV9 with TRBJ2-2, with 7 bases lining up with TRBD1. The CDR3 has 18 amino acids. V dropped 3 bases and J dropped 4; count of bases not matched to a gene: 15. CDR1 and CDR2 from the germline V gene are SGDLS and YYNGEE. The CDR3 here is CASSERSAGTVITGELFF. CDR3 sequence (DNA): TGTGCCAGCAGCGAGAGGAGTGCCGGGACAGTGATCACCGGGGAGCTGTTTTTT. Drawing the rest from reference TRBV9 and TRBJ2-2, the complete variable domain is DSGVTQTPKHLITATGQRVTLRCSPRSGDLSVYWYQQSLDQGLQFLIQYYNGEERAKGNILERFSAQQFPDLHSELNLSSLELGDSALYFCASSERSAGTVITGELFFGEGSRLTVL.

This chain links TRBV7-6 with TRBJ1-4, with TRBD1 matching 10 bases. Looked up from germline, CDR1 is SGHVS and CDR2 is FNYEAQ. Trimming cost V 1 base and J 8 bases; bases outside gene matches: 7. CDR3 size: 16 residues. The CDR3 region is CASSLVGTGEGEKLFF. DNA of the CDR3: TGTGCCAGCAGCTTAGTCGGGACAGGGGAAGGAGAAAAACTGTTTTTT.

The CDR3 nucleotides are TGCAGTGCCCACGGCTATGGCTACACCTTC. Translation: CSAHGYGYTF. The J gene is TRBJ1-2, the V gene TRBV20-1; D gene uncertain. Trimming cost V 6 bases and J 4 bases, with 6 bases left between them. There are 10 residues in the CDR3. Germline values: CDR1 DFQATT, CDR2 SNEGSKA (reference sequence).

The J gene is TRBJ2-1, the V gene TRBV7-2, with D tentatively TRBD2 (7 bases). CDR1 is SGHTA, CDR2 FQGNSA, per germline. Trimming shortened V by 3 bases and J by 0 bases, and 12 bases separated the two germline ends. The CDR3 runs 16 residues. The CDR3 sequence: CASSLGGPSSYNEQFF. DNA for the CDR3: TGTGCCAGCAGCTTGGGGGGGCCGAGCTCCTACAATGAGCAGTTCTTC.